A selection of T cell receptor beta chains follows, all from one sample in a study of T-cell memory formation after mild COVID-19. TCRdb used MiXCR to reprocess the 5' RACE reads, holding one entry per CDR3 protein. The repertoire holds 100,000 to 150,000 distinct CDR3 sequences, with about 15% as singletons. Sequences were obtained from PBMCs or a T cell subset sorted from them (not recorded which). The receptors originated from an adult woman who had mild COVID-19 (a few samples of this study predate the infection). Cell type and time point are not known. CDR3s include the opening cysteine and the closing phenylalanine or tryptophan. The order of the fields is clone size, D gene, J gene, V gene, CDR3 protein, CDR3 DNA. D genes are given only for firm matches. Clone size is shown for a subset of rows, as once, few, many or a class of expanded clone.

>-|-|TRBJ2-1|TRBV7-3
CASSLILDDEQFF
TGTGCCAGCAGCTTAATCCTAGACGATGAGCAGTTCTTC
>-|-|TRBJ2-1|TRBV7-9
CASSLATSSSYNEQFF
TGTGCCAGCAGCTTAGCTACAAGTTCGTCTTACAATGAGCAGTTCTTC
>-|-|TRBJ2-2|TRBV23-1
CASSLKLLYRANTGELFF
TGCGCCAGCAGTCTAAAACTACTTTACAGGGCTAACACCGGGGAGCTGTTTTTT
>-|-|TRBJ1-6|TRBV18
CASSPGGNSPLHF
TGTGCCAGCTCACCAGGGGGAAATTCACCCCTCCACTTT
>-|-|TRBJ1-1|TRBV18
CASSKGTENTEAFF
TGTGCCAGCTCAAAGGGGACGGAGAACACTGAAGCTTTCTTT
>once|TRBD1|TRBJ2-1|TRBV3-1
CASSPGDRQSSEQFF
TGTGCCAGCAGCCCGGGGGACAGGCAATCGAGTGAGCAGTTCTTC
>many|TRBD1|TRBJ1-3|TRBV12-3/TRBV12-4
CASSHDRVGTGNTIYF
TGTGCCAGCAGCCACGACAGGGTGGGAACTGGAAACACCATATATTTT
>-|-|TRBJ2-1|TRBV7-9
CASSLVTNEQFF
TGTGCCAGCAGCTTAGTCACCAATGAGCAGTTCTTC
>-|TRBD2|TRBJ2-3|TRBV5-1
CASSLDGLAGTDTQYF
TGCGCCAGCAGCTTGGACGGGCTAGCGGGGACAGATACGCAGTATTTT
>-|TRBD2|TRBJ2-1|TRBV12-3/TRBV12-4
CASRGGTRVNEQFF
TGTGCCAGCAGGGGAGGGACTAGAGTCAATGAGCAGTTCTTC
>many|-|TRBJ2-1|TRBV5-1
CASSLGESSYNEQFF
TGCGCCAGCAGCTTGGGCGAGAGCTCCTACAATGAGCAGTTCTTC